These 28 T cell receptor beta chains were sequenced from one sample in a study of control samples from healthy donors and cancer patients. Repertoires were generated with immunoSEQ multiplex PCR, while TCRdb's copy carries only in-frame clones and drops some. In the table there are 200,000 or so clones, roughly 94% of which are singletons. Sequences were obtained from blood. Every receptor here comes from a man aged 45-65 years in good health.

V and J are TRBV28 and TRBJ1-2; no firm D call. The CDR3 has 12 amino acids. The germline gives CDR1 MDHEN, CDR2 SYDVKM. Trimming stripped 5 bases from V and 5 bases from J, with 9 bases between. The CDR3 DNA is TGTGCCAGCAGTCGCCTGGGATATGGCTACACCTTC. Translated: CASSRLGYGYTF.

This clone was counted once. The rearrangement uses TRBV2 and TRBJ1-6, with TRBD1 matching 7 bases. Looked up from germline, CDR1 is SNHLY and CDR2 is FYNNEI. V lost 11 bases and J lost 0; bases outside the gene matches: 7. The length of the CDR3 is 15 residues. In DNA, the CDR3 is TGTGCCGCTCTGGGACAGAGCTCCTATAATTCACCCCTCCACTTT. The encoded protein is CAALGQSSYNSPLHF.

This clone was seen a single time. The rearrangement links TRBV21-1 to TRBJ1-2; TRBD1 was called by the table and not checked on the DNA. TRBV21-1 is a pseudogene segment. The CDR3 is made up of 15 amino acids. The CDR3 coding sequence is TGTGCCAGCAGCAATTACTGGACAGGGAACTATGGCTACACCTTC. Translation gives CASSNYWTGNYGYTF.

This clone has a single count. J is TRBJ1-1 and V is TRBV27, with D maybe TRBD1 (5 bases). The CDR3 length is 13 residues. Germline CDR1 is MNHEY and CDR2 is SMNVEV (reference sequence). V lost 3 bases and J 8 bases, leaving 13 bases between the germline ends. CDR3 sequence: CASSFLRGKEAFF. CDR3 coding DNA: TGTGCCAGCAGTTTTCTTAGGGGCAAGGAAGCTTTCTTT.

This chain connects TRBV29-1 to TRBJ2-1; 10 bases match TRBD2. V trimming: 1 base; J trimming: 4 bases; junction bases outside the gene matches: 7. The germline V gene encodes CDR1 SQVTM and CDR2 ANQGSEA. The CDR3 runs 16 residues. The CDR3 is CSVEASGGARYNEQFF. The CDR3 DNA is TGCAGCGTTGAAGCCAGCGGGGGGGCAAGGTACAATGAGCAGTTCTTC.

This clone appeared a single time. J is TRBJ2-6 and V is TRBV5-1, with 8 bases lining up with TRBD1. V shed 0 bases, J shed 3 bases, and the junction held 5 bases outside the gene matches. This CDR3 contains 17 residues. The V gene's germline CDR1 is SGHRS and CDR2 YFSETQ. CDR3: CASSLDRGEVGANVLTF. CDR3 DNA sequence: TGCGCCAGCAGCTTGGACAGGGGGGAAGTTGGGGCCAACGTCCTGACTTTC.

The V gene is TRBV3-1 (or the pseudogene TRBV3-2), the J gene TRBJ1-5, with unresolved D. CDR3 length: 13 amino acids. Trimming took 5 bases from V and 3 from J, leaving 8 bases between them. Germline V gene data show CDR1 as LGHDT and CDR2 as YNNKEL (reference sequence). CDR3 protein: CASSELDNQPQHF. The CDR3, as DNA: TGTGCCAGCAGCGAGCTAGACAATCAGCCCCAGCATTTT.

This sequence joins TRBV6-2 or TRBV6-3 and TRBJ1-5, with D unresolved. Germline values: CDR1 MNHEY, CDR2 SVGEGT. Trimming stripped 6 bases from V and 2 bases from J, with 8 bases between. The CDR3 totals 13 residues. CDR3 DNA sequence: TGTGCCAGCAGCCCCACAGGCAATCAGCCCCAGCATTTT. Protein sequence: CASSPTGNQPQHF.

The chain recombines TRBV3-1 (or the pseudogene TRBV3-2) with TRBJ2-1, with D possibly being TRBD1 (5 bases). Trimming took 2 bases from V and 5 from J, leaving 13 bases between them. The germline gives CDR1 LGHDT, CDR2 YNNKEL (reference sequence). The CDR3 spans 15 residues. The chain's CDR3 is CASSQLDTLNNEQFF. As DNA, the CDR3 is TGTGCCAGCAGCCAATTGGACACCTTAAACAATGAGCAGTTCTTC.

This chain connects TRBV29-1 to TRBJ1-4; no definite D call. Germline assignment: CDR1 SQVTM and CDR2 ANQGSEA. The CDR3 runs 13 residues. The V end lost 6 bases, the J end lost 7 bases, and 15 bases lay between the germline ends. The DNA for the CDR3 is TGCAGCGTCTCGGGAACCGTTCGTGAAAAACTGTTTTTT. Amino acids: CSVSGTVREKLFF.

The chain links TRBV9 to TRBJ1-2; the D gene is possibly TRBD1 (5 bases). The CDR3 consists of 14 residues. The V gene lost 2 bases and the J gene lost 8 bases, with 16 bases spanning the gap. The germline CDR1 and CDR2 sequences are SGDLS and YYNGEE. DNA of the CDR3: TGTGCCAGCAGCGTCCTAGAACAGGCTTCGGGCTACACCTTC. Translating gives CASSVLEQASGYTF.

The chain joins TRBV2 to TRBJ2-2, with TRBD2 identical over 11 bases. J was trimmed by 5 bases and V by 6 bases; bases with no gene match: 5. This CDR3 contains 15 residues. CDR1 SNHLY and CDR2 FYNNEI come from the germline V gene. In DNA, the CDR3 is TGTGCCAGCAGCGGTACTAGCGGGGGTACCGGGGAGCTGTTTTTT. As protein: CASSGTSGGTGELFF. The full variable domain, rest sourced from reference TRBV2 and TRBJ2-2, is EPEVTQTPSHQVTQMGQEVILRCVPISNHLYFYWYRQILGQKVEFLVSFYNNEISEKSEIFDDQFSVERPDGSNFTLKIRSTKLEDSAMYFCASSGTSGGTGELFFGEGSRLTVL.

CDR3 loop: CASSLEDRFGPLHF. DNA for the CDR3: TGCGCCAGCAGCTTGGAGGACAGATTTGGACCCCTCCACTTT. The chain carries TRBV5-1 and TRBJ1-6, with D possibly matching TRBD1 (6 bases). CDR3 length equals 14 residues. Between the trimmed V and J ends, which lost 0 bases and 12 bases, there was a span of 13 bases. Germline V gene lookup returns CDR1 SGHRS and CDR2 YFSETQ.

The chain couples TRBV15 to TRBJ1-4; a possible D gene is TRBD1 (5 bases). Germline values: CDR1 LNHNV, CDR2 YYDKDF (reference sequence). The length of the CDR3 is 15 residues. V was pared by 3 bases and J by 8 bases, with 16 bases between. CDR3 coding DNA: TGTGCCACCAGCAGGGAAGGGACCACGGGGGAAAAACTGTTTTTT. Translating it yields CATSREGTTGEKLFF.

The DNA for the CDR3 is TGTGCCAGCAGTGCGGGACTAGCGGGGTCCACCTACGAGCAGTACGTC. Residues: CASSAGLAGSTYEQYV. The rearrangement uses TRBV6-1 and TRBJ2-7, with 13 nucleotides matching TRBD2. Germline V CDR1 and CDR2: MNHNS, SASEGT. J lost 2 bases, V lost 4 bases, and 5 bases had no gene match. There are 16 residues in the CDR3.

V usage is TRBV4-1 and J usage is TRBJ2-1, with 10 positions matching TRBD1. CDR3 length equals 16 residues. From germline, CDR1 is MGHRA and CDR2 YSYEKL. V shed 2 bases, J shed 5 bases, and the junction held 6 bases outside the gene matches. The CDR3 spells CASSQTTGGKNNEQFF. The CDR3 coding sequence is TGCGCCAGCAGCCAAACGACAGGGGGCAAAAACAATGAGCAGTTCTTC.

The J gene is TRBJ2-2, the V gene TRBV7-3, with 9 bases lining up with TRBD1. This CDR3 has 16 amino acids. The germline V gene encodes CDR1 SGHTA and CDR2 FQGTGA. V was pared by 5 bases and J by 4 bases, with 8 bases of the junction left unmatched. This chain's CDR3 is CASSARTGVGTGELFF. Here the CDR3 DNA reads TGTGCCAGCAGCGCTCGGACAGGGGTTGGCACCGGGGAGCTGTTTTTT.

This chain connects TRBV27 to TRBJ2-7; D is uncertain. V lost 5 bases to trimming and J lost 3 bases, with 11 bases between them. The CDR3 is 13 residues long. CDR1 and CDR2 (germline): MNHEY, SMNVEV (reference sequence). The CDR3 DNA follows: TGTGCCAGCAGTCTCGGACGGAACTACGAGCAGTACTTC. Translated, it gives CASSLGRNYEQYF.

The chain is built from TRBV19 and TRBJ2-2; TRBD1 might be the D (6 bases). CDR3 length: 14 amino acids. Germline-derived CDR1 and CDR2 are LNHDA and SQIVND (reference sequence). Trimming removed 5 bases from V and 6 bases from J, with 13 bases in between. CDR3 sequence reads: CASSSRQAAGELFF. The DNA for the CDR3 is TGTGCCAGTAGTTCCAGACAGGCCGCCGGGGAGCTGTTTTTT.

The chain recombines TRBV7-8 with TRBJ2-5; the match to TRBD1 covers 9 bases. Germline CDR1 and CDR2: SGHVS and FQNEAQ. V shed 5 bases, J shed 6 bases, and the junction held 10 bases outside the gene matches. The CDR3 spans 15 residues. CDR3 amino acids: CASSLRDRDTKTQYF. CDR3 DNA: TGTGCCAGCAGCCTCCGGGACAGGGACACGAAGACCCAGTACTTC.

The V gene is TRBV7-6, the J gene TRBJ1-6, with 9 nucleotides matching TRBD1. Losses at the gene ends were 4 bases for V and 11 bases for J; bases not matched to a gene: 9. Germline V lookup: CDR1 SGHVS, CDR2 FNYEAQ. The CDR3 loop spans 15 amino acids. CDR3 DNA sequence: TGTGCCAGCAGCTCGAATGGACAGGGGAAAACACCCCTCCACTTT. It yields the protein CASSSNGQGKTPLHF.

This clone was seen just once. J is TRBJ2-7 and V is TRBV4-2; no firm D call. The length of the CDR3 is 12 residues. Trimming pared 0 bases from V and 5 bases from J, leaving 5 bases between. Germline V gene data show CDR1 as LGHNA and CDR2 as YNFKEQ. This CDR3 reads CASSQDHHEQYF. For the CDR3, the DNA is TGTGCCAGCAGCCAAGATCACCACGAGCAGTACTTC.

V is TRBV10-3 and J is TRBJ1-5; possible D gene TRBD1, 6 bases. CDR3 size: 15 residues. Trimming took off 10 bases at V and 0 bases at J, with 16 bases between the two ends. Looked up from germline, CDR1 is ENHRY and CDR2 is SYGVKD. In DNA form, the CDR3 reads TGTGCCACAGCCGGGACAACGTATAGCAATCAGCCCCAGCATTTT. This translates into CATAGTTYSNQPQHF.

This clone was counted a few times. This chain uses TRBV11-2 with TRBJ2-3; D remains ambiguous. V was pared by 2 bases and J by 4 bases, with 10 bases between. The CDR3 totals 14 residues. Germline V gene sequence: CDR1 SGHAT, CDR2 FQNNGV. DNA for the CDR3: TGTGCCAGCAGCTTACTAGGATTCGCAGATACGCAGTATTTT. Translated, it gives CASSLLGFADTQYF.

The sample holds a few counts of this clone. This sequence joins TRBV6-4 and TRBJ1-6; 9 nucleotides align to TRBD1. The CDR3 spans 14 residues. CDR1 MRHNA and CDR2 SNTAGT come from the germline V gene. Germline trimming cut 3 bases from V and 7 bases from J; bases unmatched to any gene: 1. The CDR3 region is CASSEGQGNSPLHF. CDR3 in DNA: TGTGCCAGCAGTGAGGGACAGGGCAATTCACCCCTCCACTTT.

CDR3 sequence: CASSPVQGGNTIYF. CDR3 in DNA: TGTGCCAGCTCACCGGTGCAGGGGGGAAACACCATATATTTT. The chain joins TRBV18 to TRBJ1-3, with TRBD1 as a possible D gene (6 bases). The CDR3 has 14 residues. In germline, CDR1 is KGHSH, CDR2 LQKENI. V shed 3 bases and J shed 4 bases, with 10 bases lying between them.

This clone was observed once. V gene TRBV9 combines with J gene TRBJ1-6; D remains ambiguous. The V gene lost 0 bases and the J gene lost 7 bases, with 8 bases spanning the gap. The length of the CDR3 is 14 residues. Germline lookup yields CDR1 SGDLS and CDR2 YYNGEE. CDR3 bases: TGTGCCAGCAGCGTAGCTCAAGAAAATTCACCCCTCCACTTT. Its translation is CASSVAQENSPLHF.

The chain carries TRBV28 and TRBJ1-6; 8 nucleotides match TRBD1. V gave up 6 bases and J gave up 8 bases; unmatched junction bases: 9. Germline V gives CDR1 MDHEN, CDR2 SYDVKM. The CDR3 extends over 15 amino acids. The CDR3 DNA sequence: TGTGCCAGCAGGCCCCAGGGGGCTCTTTATTCACCCCTCCACTTT. It translates to CASRPQGALYSPLHF.